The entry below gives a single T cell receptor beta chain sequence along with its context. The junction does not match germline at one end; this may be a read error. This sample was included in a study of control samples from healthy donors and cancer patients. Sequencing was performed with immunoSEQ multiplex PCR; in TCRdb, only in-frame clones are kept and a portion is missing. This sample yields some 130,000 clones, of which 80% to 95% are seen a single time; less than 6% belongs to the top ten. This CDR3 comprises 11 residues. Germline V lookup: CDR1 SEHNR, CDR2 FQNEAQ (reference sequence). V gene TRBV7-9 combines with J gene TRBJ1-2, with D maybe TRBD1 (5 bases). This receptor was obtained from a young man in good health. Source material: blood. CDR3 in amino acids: CASRISGAPSF. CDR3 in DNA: TGTGCCAGCAGAATTTCCGGGGCCCCTTCTTTC.